The sequence of this T cell receptor (beta chain) was determined in a study of tumor-infiltrating T cells and Merkel cell polyomavirus. Study as a whole: The study examined CD8+ T cells specific for the Merkel cell polyomavirus KLL epitope.

A remark on this clone: As yet, its antigen is unknown.

Study-wide findings and caveats: Few patients were studied, which limits the findings. Among hundreds of unique KLL-specific TRB sequences, only one clonotype was public.

All patients' tumors stained robustly positive for Merkel cell polyomavirus Large T antigen by immunohistochemistry. Produced via immunoSEQ multiplex PCR; TCRdb's table is partial and in-frame only. The table shows about 25,000 clones, with around 90% occurring only once. CDR3 length: 15 amino acids. V lost 2 bases and J lost 5, with 15 bases in between. Germline CDR1 and CDR2: LNHDA and SQIVND (reference sequence). The sample consisted of lymph node tissue. The rearrangement links TRBV19 to TRBJ1-1; TRBD1 might be the D (6 bases). The TCR was taken from a man aged 50-59 years with Merkel cell carcinoma. The CDR3 sequence: CASSIRGAPETEAFF. CDR3 bases: TGTGCCAGTAGTATACGGGGGGCGCCGGAGACTGAAGCTTTCTTT.